Listed here are 26 T cell receptor beta chains from one sample, sequenced in a study of T-cell reconstitution after alpha-beta-depleted transplantation in children. A TCRbeta library incorporating unique molecular identifiers was prepared. Each CDR3 protein gets one entry after TCRdb re-called the PCR reads with MiXCR. The table lists approximately 500,000 distinct CDR3 sequences, under 12% of them singletons, with 2% in the top ten. The sequenced sample was PBMCs, obtained before TCRalphabeta/CD19-depleted stem cell transplant. The receptors were sampled from a child aged 2-15 years with inherited bone marrow failure, due to receive a stem cell transplant.

The CDR3 sequence is CASASPTSYNEQFF. CDR3 in DNA: TGTGCTAGTGCCTCCCCGACTAGCTACAATGAGCAGTTCTTC. This rearrangement joins TRBV12-5 to TRBJ2-1, with a tentative D call TRBD2 (6 bases). The CDR3 covers 14 residues. V lost 7 bases and J 3 bases, leaving 13 bases between the germline ends. Germline values: CDR1 LGHNT, CDR2 FRNRAP. Using reference TRBV12-5 and TRBJ2-1 for the parts outside the CDR3, the full variable domain is DARVTQTPRHKVTEMGQEVTMRCQPILGHNTVFWYRQTMMQGLELLAYFRNRAPLDDSGMPKDRFSAEMPDATLATLKIQPSEPRDSAVYFCASASPTSYNEQFFGPGTRLTVL.

This clonotype came up many times. The chain uses TRBV4-3 and TRBJ2-7; D is perhaps TRBD1 or TRBD2 (5 bases each). Germline CDR1 LGHNA, CDR2 YSLEER. There are 16 residues in the CDR3. Trimming shortened V by 4 bases and J by 2 bases, and 18 bases separated the two germline ends. CDR3 DNA: TGCGCCAGCAGCCCGGACCCCACGAGAGGGGCCTACGAGCAGTACTTC. This codes for CASSPDPTRGAYEQYF.

This clonotype occurred a few times. The chain has TRBV4-3 and TRBJ2-7; 7 bases agree with TRBD2. This CDR3 spans 14 amino acids. Losses at the gene ends were 0 bases for V and 6 bases for J; bases not matched to a gene: 5. In germline, CDR1 is LGHNA, CDR2 YSLEER. The CDR3 protein is CASSQDRLAGEQYF. CDR3 bases: TGCGCCAGCAGCCAAGATAGACTAGCCGGCGAGCAGTACTTC.

This clonotype was recorded at least ten times. V gene TRBV28 combines with J gene TRBJ2-5; D may be TRBD1 (6 bases). Germline V gene sequence: CDR1 MDHEN, CDR2 SYDVKM. The CDR3 contains 16 residues. V lost 5 bases and J lost 1, with 17 bases in between. The CDR3 sequence is CASSHNRVEPQETQYF. The CDR3 nucleotides are TGTGCCAGCAGTCATAACAGGGTTGAGCCCCAAGAGACCCAGTACTTC.

This clonotype showed up many times. The chain combines TRBV12-3 or TRBV12-4 with TRBJ2-7; the D gene is possibly TRBD2 (7 bases). The CDR3 has 14 amino acids. Trimming left V 3 bases short and J 5 bases short, with 14 bases between. This chain's CDR3 is CASSFTGGFDEQYF. The CDR3 region has the DNA TGTGCCAGCAGTTTTACGGGGGGCTTCGACGAGCAGTACTTC.

This clonotype was picked up a small number of times. V usage is TRBV12-3 or TRBV12-4 and J usage is TRBJ1-2; 7 bases are shared with TRBD1. This CDR3 has 15 residues. Trimming took 8 bases from V and 7 from J; bases not matched to a gene: 16. CDR3 coding DNA: TGTGCCAGCGGCCCTGAGGGGACAGTGTTGTTTGGCTACACCTTC. Amino acids: CASGPEGTVLFGYTF.

This clonotype was detected ten times or more. The chain carries TRBV12-3 or TRBV12-4 and TRBJ2-4; possibly TRBD1 or TRBD2 for D (5 bases each). The CDR3 is made up of 16 amino acids. V dropped 3 bases and J dropped 1 base, with 13 bases sitting between them. The chain's CDR3 is CASSLRGAWAKNIQYF. The CDR3 DNA follows: TGTGCCAGCAGTTTGAGAGGGGCCTGGGCCAAAAACATTCAGTACTTC.

In its sample, this clonotype was seen many times. The J gene is TRBJ2-7, the V gene TRBV24-1, with TRBD1 matching over 8 bases. With V trimmed by 4 bases and J by 4 bases, 8 bases remained unmatched. The CDR3 spans 15 residues. Looked up from germline, CDR1 is KGHDR and CDR2 is SFDVKD. CDR3 residues: CATSEGQGGTYEQYF. CDR3 nucleotides: TGTGCCACCAGTGAAGGACAGGGAGGTACTTACGAGCAGTACTTC.

Comment on this clonotype: Just one base apart from a much larger clone, this may be a read error. This chain uses TRBV6-5 with TRBJ1-4; D not certain. Per the germline V gene, CDR1 is MNHEY and CDR2 is SVGAGI. The CDR3 length is 14 residues. The CDR3 spells CASCYSGWNEKLFF. The CDR3 DNA follows: TGTGCCAGCTGTTACTCGGGCTGGAATGAAAAACTGTTTTTT.

As to this clonotype: A read error is possible here, since a much larger clone lies one base away. As the CDR3 is not closed by the conserved phenylalanine or tryptophan, this likely results from a read error. This chain connects TRBV25-1 to TRBJ2-7; no definite D call. CDR3 length: 15 amino acids. V dropped 5 bases and J dropped 2 bases, with 16 bases sitting between them. CDR1 and CDR2 (germline): MGHDK, SYGVNS. CDR3 nucleotide sequence: TGTGCCAGCAGTAGCTTGACTGGATTCACCTACGAGCAGTACTCC. Amino acid sequence: CASSSLTGFTYEQYS.

V and J are TRBV12-3 or TRBV12-4 and TRBJ1-1; D remains unclear. V was shortened by 5 bases and J by 8 bases, with 15 bases between the two germline ends. The CDR3 length is 13 residues. CDR3 sequence reads: CASSPSVTREAFF. The CDR3 region has the DNA TGTGCCAGCAGTCCCTCGGTAACTCGGGAAGCTTTCTTT.

This clonotype was recorded at least ten times. The CDR3 sequence: CASSQREDTQYF. The CDR3 bases are TGTGCCAGCAGCCAAAGAGAGGATACGCAGTATTTT. The chain recombines TRBV3-1 with TRBJ2-3; the D is unclear. This CDR3 comprises 12 residues. Germline V gives CDR1 LGHDT, CDR2 YNNKEL (reference sequence). The ends were cut back, 2 bases at V and 6 bases at J, with 6 bases in the middle.

This clonotype came up many times. The chain couples TRBV27 to TRBJ2-1; D is unresolved. CDR3 length equals 15 residues. Germline-derived CDR1 and CDR2 are MNHEY and SMNVEV (reference sequence). V lost 7 bases and J lost 5, with 18 bases in between. CDR3 protein: CASTPGPQKNNEQFF. CDR3 DNA sequence: TGTGCCAGCACCCCAGGACCCCAAAAAAACAATGAGCAGTTCTTC.

This clonotype was found many times. The CDR3 does not end in the conserved phenylalanine or tryptophan, so this is likely a read error. Because the CDR3's place on the DNA is in doubt, the DNA is left out and the CDR3 is given as listed by TCRdb. The CDR3 spells CASSDSKLP. This chain uses TRBV6-4 with TRBJ2-3. Termini included, the CDR3 measures 9 amino acids. Germline V lookup: CDR1 MRHNA, CDR2 SNTAGT.

This clonotype was picked up many times. The chain links TRBV3-1 to TRBJ1-2; a possible D gene is TRBD1 (5 bases). Deletions cut 0 bases from V and 4 bases from J, with 12 bases between. Looked up from germline, CDR1 is LGHDT and CDR2 is YNNKEL (reference sequence). The CDR3 runs to 15 residues. The CDR3: CASSQEGTNGYGYTF. The CDR3 region has the DNA TGTGCCAGCAGCCAAGAAGGGACCAACGGCTATGGCTACACCTTC.

This clonotype has a count of ten or more. The chain is built from TRBV12-3 or TRBV12-4 and TRBJ2-4; TRBD2 is a possible D gene (6 bases). Between the trimmed V and J ends, which lost 6 bases and 3 bases, there was a span of 6 bases. The CDR3 totals 12 residues. CDR3 in DNA: TGTGCCAGCAGGGGGGGCAAAAACATTCAGTACTTC. Translation: CASRGGKNIQYF.

The genes are TRBV11-2 and TRBJ2-3; no definite D call. Trimming cost V 8 bases and J 2 bases, with 20 bases left between them. The CDR3 runs 16 residues. In germline, CDR1 is SGHAT, CDR2 FQNNGV. The CDR3 region is CASSLGWRHNTDTQYF. In DNA form, the CDR3 reads TGTGCCAGCTCCCTCGGGTGGCGCCACAACACAGATACGCAGTATTTT.

This clonotype was recorded at least ten times. V is TRBV27 and J is TRBJ1-1, with D maybe TRBD1 (6 bases). The V and J ends lost 3 bases and 5 bases respectively, with 16 bases between them. CDR1 and CDR2 from the germline V gene are MNHEY and SMNVEV (reference sequence). The CDR3 is 15 residues long. This chain's CDR3 is CASSFIDRRGTEAFF. Here the CDR3 DNA reads TGTGCCAGCAGTTTTATCGATCGCAGGGGTACTGAAGCTTTCTTT.

The chain carries TRBV4-3 and TRBJ2-7, with D unresolved. Germline V gene lookup returns CDR1 LGHNA and CDR2 YSLEER. The CDR3 loop spans 14 amino acids. Trimming left V 0 bases short and J 0 bases short, with 6 bases between. CDR3 in DNA: TGCGCCAGCAGCCAAGATTTGGACTCCTACGAGCAGTACTTC. This gives the protein CASSQDLDSYEQYF.

This chain uses TRBV14 with TRBJ2-7; no definite D call. Per germline, CDR1 SGHDN and CDR2 FVKESK. The CDR3 covers 14 residues. Trimming left V 5 bases short and J 5 bases short, with 16 bases between. CDR3 nucleotide sequence: TGTGCCAGCAGCACTTGGGGATTTCGCCACGAGCAGTACTTC. As protein: CASSTWGFRHEQYF.

In its sample, this clonotype was seen many times. A junction boundary mismatches the germline segment, possibly from a read error. The J gene is TRBJ2-5, the V gene TRBV5-6; D possibly uses TRBD1 or TRBD2 (5 bases each). The CDR3 extends over 14 amino acids. From germline, CDR1 is SGHDT and CDR2 YYEEEE. DNA for the CDR3: TGTGCCAGCAGCTTGGAATGGGACCAGGAGACCCAGTACTTC. Translated: CASSLEWDQETQYF.

This clonotype was seen only a few times. This rearrangement joins TRBV24-1 to TRBJ2-7; no firm D call. The germline gives CDR1 KGHDR, CDR2 SFDVKD. This CDR3 is 12 amino acids long. V was pared by 9 bases and J by 0 bases, with 8 bases between. The CDR3 DNA is TGTGCCACCCAAGGAGTCTCCTACGAGCAGTACTTC. Encoded protein: CATQGVSYEQYF.

This clonotype was recorded many times. The chain combines TRBV6-2 or TRBV6-3 with TRBJ1-5; 7 bases map to TRBD1. The germline CDR1 and CDR2 sequences are MNHEY and SVGEGT. This CDR3 is 13 amino acids long. After removal of 7 bases from V and 5 bases from J, the junction contained 5 bases not matched to a gene. CDR3 sequence reads: CASISGGDQPQHF. DNA for the CDR3: TGTGCCAGCATCTCAGGGGGAGATCAGCCCCAGCATTTT.

This clonotype was counted ten times or more. The rearrangement uses TRBV6-5 and TRBJ1-5; 7 bases are shared with TRBD1. With 4 bases clipped from V and 7 bases from J, the junction kept 7 bases outside the gene matches. The germline V gene has CDR1 MNHEY and CDR2 SVGAGI. The CDR3 runs to 14 residues. CDR3 sequence: CASSSGQLVQPQHF. Written as DNA, the CDR3 is TGTGCCAGCAGTTCGGGACAGCTTGTGCAGCCCCAGCATTTT.

The sample holds a few counts of this clonotype. V usage is TRBV18 and J usage is TRBJ2-7; 8 nucleotides agree with TRBD2. Germline V gene sequence: CDR1 KGHSH, CDR2 LQKENI. V dropped 6 bases and J dropped 3; count of bases not matched to a gene: 7. The length of the CDR3 is 14 residues. DNA of the CDR3: TGTGCCAGCTCCCAGGGAGCGGGAGACTACGAGCAGTACTTC. This encodes CASSQGAGDYEQYF. The entire variable domain, with the rest obtained from reference TRBV18 and TRBJ2-7, is as follows: NAGVMQNPRHLVRRRGQEARLRCSPMKGHSHVYWYRQLPEEGLKFMVYLQKENIIDESGMPKERFSAEFPKEGPSILRIQQVVRGDSAAYFCASSQGAGDYEQYFGPGTRLTVT.

The table lists this clonotype with many counts. The chain uses TRBV20-1 and TRBJ2-5; tentatively, D is TRBD2 (5 bases). Trimming pared 3 bases from V and 2 bases from J, leaving 16 bases between. This CDR3 has 15 residues. Germline values: CDR1 DFQATT, CDR2 SNEGSKA (reference sequence). CDR3 protein: CSARTLLGQQETQYF. The CDR3 DNA reads as TGCAGTGCTAGGACCTTACTAGGCCAGCAAGAGACCCAGTACTTC.